Listed below are T cell receptor beta chains from one sample, sequenced in a study of Ad26.COV2.S vaccination and SARS-CoV-2 variants. Method: immunoSEQ multiplex PCR; TCRdb's copy keeps in-frame clones and lacks some. Of 350,000 to 550,000 clones listed, roughly 87% are singletons. The sample was peripheral blood, taken in a trial of Ad26.COV2.S vaccine versus placebo. The receptor source for this set is a person between 18 and 60 years old who received the Ad26.COV2.S COVID-19 vaccine or a placebo. Each CDR3 is given with its conserved first and last residue. The D gene is left open where the match is weak. The size field is filled for only some rows; it gives once, few, many or a size class.

>.|TRBJ2-1|.|TRBV7-8
TGTGCCAGCAGCCTACGCCCCGCCTACAATGAGCAGTTCTTC
CASSLRPAYNEQFF
>TRBD1|TRBJ1-2|.|TRBV7-9
TGTGCCAGCAGCCTACGACAGGGGACCTATGGCTACACCTTC
CASSLRQGTYGYTF
>TRBD1|TRBJ2-1|.|TRBV6-6
TGTGCCAGCAGTTACTCGAACAGGGGTTGGGACAATGAGCAGTTCTTC
CASSYSNRGWDNEQFF
>TRBD2|TRBJ2-3|.|TRBV7-9
TGTGCCAGCAGCGGGGGTTTCGGTAGCGGGAGAACAGATACGCAGTATTTT
CASSGGFGSGRTDTQYF
>TRBD1|TRBJ1-3|.|TRBV4-2
TGTGCCAGCAGCCTCCGGGGGGTAGGGGGCAAGAGTCTCAACACCATATATTTT
CASSLRGVGGKSLNTIYF
>.|TRBJ2-5|.|TRBV7-8
TGTGCCAGCAGCTCGCAGGGTGGCAGGGAAGAGACCCAGTACTTC
CASSSQGGREETQYF
>.|TRBJ2-1|.|TRBV12-3/TRBV12-4
TGTGCCAGCAGCCCCGAGTATGCATATGAGCAGTTCTTC
CASSPEYAYEQFF
>.|TRBJ1-2|.|TRBV27
TGTGCCAGCAGTTCTATGGGCGCGAGAAGGATATATGGCTACACCTTC
CASSSMGARRIYGYTF
>.|TRBJ2-3|.|TRBV15
TGTGCCACCAGCAGAGATTGGTGGGGGGTCGGGGCAGATACGCAGTATTTT
CATSRDWWGVGADTQYF
>TRBD1|TRBJ1-1|.|TRBV2
TGTGCCAGCCAGGGGGAGTGGAACACTGAAGCTTTCTTT
CASQGEWNTEAFF
>TRBD1|TRBJ2-2|.|TRBV4-3
TGCGCCAGCAGCCGTAAACAGGGGGGTGAGGGGGAGCTGTTTTTT
CASSRKQGGEGELFF
>.|TRBJ1-4|.|TRBV2
TGTGCCAGCAGGGGGGACTGGAATGAAAAACTGTTTTTT
CASRGDWNEKLFF
>.|TRBJ1-2|once|TRBV30
TGTGCCTGGAGTGGTGGCTATGGCTACACCTTC
CAWSGGYGYTF
>.|TRBJ1-1|.|TRBV9
TGTGCCAGCAGCGTAAACGTGAACACTGAAGCTTTCTTT
CASSVNVNTEAFF
>.|TRBJ2-7|once|TRBV7-2
TGTGCCAGCAGCTTAACCGGACTCCAGGCCTACGAGCAGTACTTC
CASSLTGLQAYEQYF
>TRBD1|TRBJ1-4|.|TRBV6-2/TRBV6-3
TGTGCCAGCAGTTACGAGGACAGGGGAGGTGAAAAACTGTTTTTT
CASSYEDRGGEKLFF
>TRBD1|TRBJ2-7|.|TRBV3-1/TRBV3-2
TGTGCCAGCAGCCATCGGACAGGAGTTTCCTACGAGCAGTACTTC
CASSHRTGVSYEQYF
>.|TRBJ2-5|.|TRBV21-1
TGTGCCAGCAGCCCCCCGGGACAGGGGGCACGGGAGACCCAGTACTTC
CASSPPGQGARETQYF
>.|TRBJ1-2|.|TRBV2
TGTGCCAGCAGAGACGACAGGCTTAACTATGGCTACACCTTC
CASRDDRLNYGYTF
>.|TRBJ1-1|once|TRBV25-1
TGTGCCAGCAGTGGCAGGGCGCTGAGCACTGAAGCTTTCTTT
CASSGRALSTEAFF
>TRBD2|TRBJ2-3|.|TRBV18
TGTGCCAGCTCACCAGGGCTAGCGGGGACCACAGATACGCAGTATTTT
CASSPGLAGTTDTQYF
>.|TRBJ2-1|once|TRBV11-3
TGTGCCAGCAGCCCCCGACTAGATGAGCAGTTCTTC
CASSPRLDEQFF
>TRBD1|TRBJ2-5|.|TRBV2
TGTGCCAGCAGTGGGACAGGACAAGAGACCCAGTACTTC
CASSGTGQETQYF
>.|TRBJ1-5|.|TRBV7-2
TGTGCCAGCAGCATCCGCGGGGGGGCTGATCAGCCCCAGCATTTT
CASSIRGGADQPQHF
>.|TRBJ2-1|.|TRBV11-2
TGTGCCAGCAGCTTAGGTGGAGACGATGAGCAGTTCTTC
CASSLGGDDEQFF
>TRBD2|TRBJ2-7|.|TRBV5-1
TGCGCCAGCAGCTTGGTAGCGGGCTCCTACGAGCAGTACTTC
CASSLVAGSYEQYF
>.|TRBJ2-3|.|TRBV28
TGTGCCAGCAGCCGGCCGGCAGCGCTGGACACAGATACGCAGTATTTT
CASSRPAALDTDTQYF
>TRBD1|TRBJ2-1|.|TRBV19
TGTGCCAGTTGGGACAGGGGAGAGGGTAATGAGCAGTTCTTC
CASWDRGEGNEQFF
>.|TRBJ2-7|once|TRBV27
TGTGCCAGCAGTTCCGCAAGACACCGGCGTAACGACGAGCAGTACTTC
CASSSARHRRNDEQYF
>TRBD1|TRBJ2-3|.|TRBV9
TGTGCCAGCAGCGTAGATCCGGGACAGGGGCTCGGAGGGGATACGCAGTATTTT
CASSVDPGQGLGGDTQYF
>TRBD1|TRBJ1-4|.|TRBV2
TGTGCCAGCCGTCTGGACAGGCCCGAGGAAAAACTGTTTTTT
CASRLDRPEEKLFF